This T cell receptor (beta chain) came from a study of beta chain features in type 1 diabetes. Every bit of the isolated RNA underwent reverse transcription, so sequencing read expressed TCRB transcripts. Profiled with immunoSEQ multiplex PCR; TCRdb holds only in-frame clones, not every one. Of hundreds of thousands of clones in the sample, about a sixth were seen once. The germline V and J ends were trimmed by 5 bases and 2 bases, with 10 bases remaining between them. This CDR3 comprises 12 residues. Looked up from germline, CDR1 is SQVTM and CDR2 is ANQGSEA. The sequencing input was naive CD4+ T cells from blood. This receptor was identified in a man younger than 35 in good health. V and J are TRBV29-1 and TRBJ2-7, with D maybe TRBD2 (5 bases). The CDR3 DNA reads TGCAGCGTTACTAGTATCACCTACGAGCAGTACTTC. As protein: CSVTSITYEQYF.